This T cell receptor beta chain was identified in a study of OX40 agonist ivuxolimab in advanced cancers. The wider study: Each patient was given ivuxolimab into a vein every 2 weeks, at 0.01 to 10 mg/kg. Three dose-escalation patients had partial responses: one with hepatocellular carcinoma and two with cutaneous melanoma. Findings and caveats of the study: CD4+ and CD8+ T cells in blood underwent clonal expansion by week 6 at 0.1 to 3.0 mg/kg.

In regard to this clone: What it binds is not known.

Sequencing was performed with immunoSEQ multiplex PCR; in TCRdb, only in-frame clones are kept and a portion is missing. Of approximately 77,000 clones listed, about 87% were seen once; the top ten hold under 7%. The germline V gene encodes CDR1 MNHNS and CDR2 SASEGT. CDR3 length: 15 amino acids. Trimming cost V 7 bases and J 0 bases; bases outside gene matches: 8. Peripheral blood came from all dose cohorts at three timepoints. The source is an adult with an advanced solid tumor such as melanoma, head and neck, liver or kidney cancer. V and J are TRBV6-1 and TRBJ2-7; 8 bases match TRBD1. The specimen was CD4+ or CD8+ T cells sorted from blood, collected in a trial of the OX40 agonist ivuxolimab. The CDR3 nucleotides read TGTGCCAGCAATCATGGACAGGGCGTCTCCTACGAGCAGTACTTC. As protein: CASNHGQGVSYEQYF.